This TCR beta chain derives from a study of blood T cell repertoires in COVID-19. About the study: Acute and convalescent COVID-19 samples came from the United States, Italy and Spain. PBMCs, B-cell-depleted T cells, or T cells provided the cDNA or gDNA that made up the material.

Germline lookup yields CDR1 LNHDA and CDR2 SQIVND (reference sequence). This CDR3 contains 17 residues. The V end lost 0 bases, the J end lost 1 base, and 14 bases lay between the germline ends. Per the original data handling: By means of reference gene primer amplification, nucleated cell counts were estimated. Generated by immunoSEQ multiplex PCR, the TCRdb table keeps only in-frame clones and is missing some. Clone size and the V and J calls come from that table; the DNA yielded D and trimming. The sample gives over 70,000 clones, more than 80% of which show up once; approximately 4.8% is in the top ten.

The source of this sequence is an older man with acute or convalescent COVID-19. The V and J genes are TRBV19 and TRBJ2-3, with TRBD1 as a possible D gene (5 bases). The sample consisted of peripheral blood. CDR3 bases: TGTGCCAGTAGTATAGATCTCGCGACAGACGGCACAGATACGCAGTATTTT. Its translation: CASSIDLATDGTDTQYF.